The entry below gives a single TCR beta chain sequence along with its context. No antigen is known for it. The data belong to a study of cytomegalovirus exposure and HLA in healthy donors. Study-wide results and limits: Sequencing likely caused a cluster of highly shared sequence variants. Earlier analysis looked at TCR beta V segments, and most were productive about 87% or about 30% of the time.

The PCR had 60 Vbeta and 13 Jbeta primers. TCRdb's copy holds only in-frame clones and misses some; the assay was immunoSEQ multiplex PCR. Of roughly 120,000 clones listed, 65% to 80% are singletons. Donors consisted of healthy bone marrow donors. The specimen sequenced was PBMCs. This TCR derives from a human donor in good health.

The CDR3: CASSQVLAETQYF. For the CDR3, the DNA is TGCGCCAGCAGCCAAGTTCTAGCTGAGACCCAGTACTTC. The chain carries TRBV4-1 and TRBJ2-5, with D possibly TRBD2 on 5 matching bases. Germline V gene sequence: CDR1 MGHRA, CDR2 YSYEKL. The length of the CDR3 is 13 residues. Between the trimmed V and J ends, which lost 1 base and 5 bases, there was a span of 8 bases.